This passage covers 32 T cell receptor beta chains from one sample sequenced in a study of molecular identifiers for immune sequencing clone quantification. TCRdb reprocessed the PCR reads with MiXCR, giving one entry per CDR3 protein. The table includes over 600,000 distinct CDR3 sequences, 20% detected once. Sequencing input: naive CD8+ T cells from blood, with Jurkat cell RNA spiked in. The subset: FACS-sorted CD8+CD4-CCR7+CD45RA+ naive T cells. The receptor set was obtained from a human donor in good health. Some libraries in this study had Jurkat cell RNA spiked in.

This clonotype appeared a few times. This chain links TRBV19 with TRBJ2-7; D is unclear. CDR1 LNHDA and CDR2 SQIVND come from the germline V gene (reference sequence). Between the trimmed V and J ends, which lost 3 bases and 4 bases, there was a span of 10 bases. CDR3 length equals 13 residues. In DNA, the CDR3 is TGTGCCAGTAGTATTGCTTACGGATACGAGCAGTACTTC. Translation: CASSIAYGYEQYF.

Ten or more counts support this clonotype. A junction end diverges from the germline sequence, so it may reflect a read error. The chain combines TRBV12-5 with TRBJ1-2; tentatively, D is TRBD1 (5 bases). Germline V lookup: CDR1 LGHNT, CDR2 FRNRAP. This CDR3 region has 11 residues. CDR3 sequence (DNA): TGTGCTAGTGGTTTGGATCCACAGGCCTTCTTC. As protein: CASGLDPQAFF.

This clonotype has a count of ten or more. The rearrangement joins TRBV15 to TRBJ2-4, with 7 bases matching TRBD1. The CDR3 is 13 residues long. The J segment lost 3 bases and the V segment lost 6 bases, leaving 2 bases of the junction unmatched. CDR1 is LNHNV and CDR2 is YYDKDF in the germline V gene (reference sequence). The CDR3 region is CATSQGDKNIQYF. CDR3 DNA sequence: TGTGCCACCAGTCAGGGGGACAAAAACATTCAGTACTTC.

This clonotype was seen repeatedly, ten times or more. V gene TRBV30 combines with J gene TRBJ2-5; D is uncertain. Germline-derived CDR1 and CDR2 are GTSNPN and SVGIG (reference sequence). This CDR3 has 14 residues. Trimming took off 0 bases at V and 5 bases at J, with 13 bases between the two ends. CDR3 nucleotides: TGTGCCTGGAGTGTAGGTTCCGGGTTTGAGACCCAGTACTTC. It translates to CAWSVGSGFETQYF.

This clonotype was picked up many times. The rearrangement uses TRBV4-1 and TRBJ1-1; D is unclear. V gave up 0 bases and J gave up 1 base, with 9 bases separating them. CDR1 and CDR2 from the germline V gene are MGHRA and YSYEKL. The CDR3 has 15 amino acids. CDR3 protein: CASSQDRTENTEAFF. The CDR3 coding sequence is TGCGCCAGCAGCCAAGATAGAACAGAGAACACTGAAGCTTTCTTT.

This clonotype came up many times. The rearrangement joins TRBV5-1 to TRBJ2-1; D is possibly TRBD2 (6 bases). In germline, CDR1 is SGHRS, CDR2 YFSETQ. Trimming left V 4 bases short and J 2 bases short, with 13 bases between. CDR3 length: 15 residues. DNA of the CDR3: TGCGCCAGCAGCATGACTAGTTCCCCCTACAATGAGCAGTTCTTC. Amino acids: CASSMTSSPYNEQFF. The full variable domain, its missing parts supplied by reference TRBV5-1 and TRBJ2-1, is KAGVTQTPRYLIKTRGQQVTLSCSPISGHRSVSWYQQTPGQGLQFLFEYFSETQRNKGNFPGRFSGRQFSNSRSEMNVSTLELGDSALYLCASSMTSSPYNEQFFGPGTRLTVL.

This clonotype was observed a handful of times. The chain employs TRBV30 and TRBJ2-7; tentatively, D is TRBD2 (5 bases). From germline, CDR1 is GTSNPN and CDR2 SVGIG (reference sequence). The CDR3 runs to 14 residues. Trimming took off 0 bases at V and 3 bases at J, with 12 bases between the two ends. CDR3 sequence (DNA): TGTGCCTGGAGTGTGAAGCGGCACATCTACGAGCAGTACTTC. Encoded protein: CAWSVKRHIYEQYF.

The sample holds many counts of this clonotype. The CDR3 bases are TGTGCCAGCAGCTTGGGGTTGCGAGAGACCCAGTACTTC. Protein: CASSLGLRETQYF. J is TRBJ2-5 and V is TRBV27; D unresolved. The germline V and J ends were trimmed by 6 bases and 4 bases, with 12 bases remaining between them. Germline CDR1 is MNHEY and CDR2 is SMNVEV (reference sequence). This CDR3 comprises 13 residues.

A few counts support this clonotype. V gene TRBV7-9 combines with J gene TRBJ2-7; TRBD1 might be the D (5 bases). Germline V CDR1 and CDR2: SEHNR, FQNEAQ (reference sequence). Trimming pared 1 base from V and 6 bases from J, leaving 13 bases between. The CDR3 length is 14 residues. The CDR3 here is CASSLGYRNLEQYF. The CDR3 DNA reads TGTGCCAGCAGCTTAGGCTACAGGAATCTCGAGCAGTACTTC.

As regards this clonotype: Possible read error: a much larger clone is one base away. This rearrangement joins TRBV5-3 to TRBJ2-3, with TRBD2 matching over 8 bases. TRBV5-3 is recorded as an ORF, its role being uncertain. This CDR3 spans 15 amino acids. Here the CDR3 reads CASTPGGIGTDTRYF. CDR3 DNA sequence: TGTGCCAGCACCCCGGGGGGGATAGGTACAGATACGCGGTATTTT.

This clonotype was observed at least ten times. This sequence joins TRBV4-1 and TRBJ2-1, with TRBD2 matching 10 bases. Germline assignment: CDR1 MGHRA and CDR2 YSYEKL. V lost 0 bases and J lost 12; bases outside the gene matches: 8. This CDR3 is built from 15 residues. CDR3 nucleotides: TGCGCCAGCAGCCAAGATTCCGGGACTAGCGAGTGGCAGTTCTTC. Its protein product is CASSQDSGTSEWQFF.

In its sample, this clonotype was seen many times. The chain is built from TRBV18 and TRBJ2-5, with D uncertain. Per germline, CDR1 KGHSH and CDR2 LQKENI. Trimming took off 4 bases at V and 1 base at J, with 13 bases between the two ends. The CDR3 is made up of 15 amino acids. CDR3 amino acids: CASSQVGSFQETQYF. The CDR3, as DNA: TGTGCCAGCTCACAAGTGGGCAGCTTCCAAGAGACCCAGTACTTC.

The rearrangement links TRBV7-3 to TRBJ2-1, with D unclear. This CDR3 spans 13 amino acids. CDR1 is SGHTA, CDR2 FQGTGA, per germline. V was pared by 0 bases and J by 6 bases, with 6 bases between. CDR3 sequence reads: CASSLTVSNEQFF. In DNA form, the CDR3 reads TGTGCCAGCAGCTTAACGGTCTCCAATGAGCAGTTCTTC.

V is TRBV27 and J is TRBJ2-7, with 10 bases identical to TRBD2. The junction had 8 bases not matched to a gene; V was cut back by 3 bases and J by 6 bases. The CDR3 totals 15 residues. Germline CDR1 MNHEY, CDR2 SMNVEV (reference sequence). In nucleotides, the CDR3 is TGTGCCAGCAGTTTTGGACTAGCGGATGGGAGCGAGCAGTACTTC. Protein product: CASSFGLADGSEQYF.

This clonotype was found many times. The CDR3 DNA reads TGTGCCAGCAGCTTGCAAGCTTCCTACGAGCAGTACTTC. Translation: CASSLQASYEQYF. V gene TRBV5-4 combines with J gene TRBJ2-7; D uncertain. CDR1 is SGHNT and CDR2 is YYREEE in the germline V gene (reference sequence). The CDR3 extends over 13 amino acids. Trimming shortened V by 1 base and J by 1 base, and 6 bases separated the two germline ends.

This clonotype was counted many times. This chain connects TRBV6-2 or TRBV6-3 to TRBJ1-1; no definite D call. Trimming removed 5 bases at V and 0 bases at J, with 13 bases between. From germline, CDR1 is MNHEY and CDR2 SVGEGT. The CDR3 is 15 amino acids. Here the CDR3 reads CASSEAPQMNTEAFF. The CDR3 DNA is TGTGCCAGCAGTGAGGCCCCCCAGATGAACACTGAAGCTTTCTTT.

This clonotype was seen at least ten times. The chain couples TRBV27 to TRBJ1-1; weak D call: TRBD1 (5 bases). The V gene's germline CDR1 is MNHEY and CDR2 SMNVEV (reference sequence). V was cut by 4 bases and J by 4 bases, with 16 bases left in between. CDR3 length: 15 residues. Here the CDR3 DNA reads TGTGCCAGCAGTTGGGGGGTCTCCATGGGCACTGAAGCTTTCTTT. Translation: CASSWGVSMGTEAFF.

As for this clonotype: A clone one base away is much larger, so this may be a read error. J is TRBJ2-3 and V is TRBV7-3; no firm D call. CDR3 length equals 15 residues. V was cut by 2 bases and J by 4 bases, with 13 bases left in between. The germline gives CDR1 SGHTA, CDR2 FQGTGA. Here the CDR3 reads CASSLFGESADTQYF. The DNA of the CDR3 is TGTGCCAGCAGCTTATTTGGCGAAAGCGCAGATACGCAGTATTTT.

This clonotype was observed at least ten times. This chain uses TRBV7-9 with TRBJ2-7, with TRBD2 matching over 11 bases. Germline V gene lookup returns CDR1 SEHNR and CDR2 FQNEAQ (reference sequence). This CDR3 spans 15 amino acids. J lost 3 bases, V lost 5 bases, and 6 bases had no gene match. In DNA form, the CDR3 reads TGTGCCAGCAGCCTTAGCGGGGGGGTTTTCTACGAGCAGTACTTC. Protein: CASSLSGGVFYEQYF.

This clonotype was counted ten times or more. The rearrangement uses TRBV19 and TRBJ1-4; 10 bases line up with TRBD1. Germline V CDR1 and CDR2: LNHDA, SQIVND (reference sequence). The CDR3 totals 19 residues. V trimming: 7 bases; J trimming: 0 bases; junction bases outside the gene matches: 14. The CDR3 DNA reads TGTGCCAGTAATGCACTTCCCGGGACAGGGGATGCAACTAATGAAAAACTGTTTTTT. This encodes CASNALPGTGDATNEKLFF.

This clonotype was observed many times. The chain joins TRBV19 to TRBJ2-5, with 9 bases that match TRBD2. Trimming took 2 bases from V and 3 from J; bases not matched to a gene: 13. This CDR3 contains 18 residues. Germline V gives CDR1 LNHDA, CDR2 SQIVND (reference sequence). The CDR3 is CASSISASGATLKETQYF. Here the CDR3 DNA reads TGTGCCAGTAGTATAAGCGCTAGCGGGGCAACCCTCAAAGAGACCCAGTACTTC.

This clonotype was seen a handful of times. The chain couples TRBV13 to TRBJ1-6; D is undetermined. Germline V gives CDR1 PRHDT, CDR2 FYEKMQ (reference sequence). The CDR3 is 13 residues long. The V end lost 5 bases, the J end lost 3 bases, and 5 bases lay between the germline ends. The CDR3 reads CASSRDYNSPLHF. The CDR3 bases are TGTGCCAGCAGCCGTGACTATAATTCACCCCTCCACTTT.

This chain links TRBV29-1 with TRBJ2-1; a weak D match, TRBD1 (6 bases). This CDR3 has 16 residues. Trimming removed 4 bases at V and 1 base at J, with 17 bases between. The germline V gene has CDR1 SQVTM and CDR2 ANQGSEA. In DNA, the CDR3 is TGCAGCGTTGGAGATCCCACCACAGGGTCCTACAATGAGCAGTTCTTC. Protein: CSVGDPTTGSYNEQFF.

This clonotype occurred a few times. V usage is TRBV27 and J usage is TRBJ1-2, with D maybe TRBD1 (6 bases). Germline CDR1 MNHEY, CDR2 SMNVEV (reference sequence). Trimming shortened V by 5 bases and J by 4 bases, and 14 bases separated the two germline ends. The CDR3 runs to 14 residues. This chain's CDR3 is CASSLRGAIYGYTF. As DNA, the CDR3 is TGTGCCAGCAGTCTGAGGGGGGCCATCTATGGCTACACCTTC.

As for this clonotype: A much larger clonotype is one base distant, so this may be a read error. The chain has TRBV6-2 or TRBV6-3 and TRBJ2-7, with 7 bases aligning to TRBD1. Looked up from germline, CDR1 is MNHEY and CDR2 is SVGEGT. The length of the CDR3 is 14 residues. V dropped 2 bases and J dropped 2; count of bases not matched to a gene: 3. CDR3 DNA: TGTGCCAGCAGTTACGCAGGGACAGCCTACGAGCAGTACTTC. Protein sequence: CASSYAGTAYEQYF.

On this clonotype: This clone may be a read error of a much larger clone one base away. The V gene is TRBV3-1, the J gene TRBJ1-2; maybe TRBD1 (5 bases). The CDR3 length is 13 residues. From germline, CDR1 is LGHDT and CDR2 YNNKEL (reference sequence). The CDR3 here is CASSQGQGSGHTF. CDR3 sequence (DNA): TGTGCCAGCAGCCAAGGCCAGGGCTCTGGCCACACCTTC.

This chain joins TRBV20-1 and TRBJ2-1; D may correspond to TRBD1 or TRBD2 (6 bases each). The germline V gene has CDR1 DFQATT and CDR2 SNEGSKA (reference sequence). The V and J ends lost 8 bases and 8 bases respectively, with 25 bases between them. CDR3 length: 15 residues. The CDR3 loop is CSTILRGRGADEQFF. CDR3 in DNA: TGCAGTACTATCCTGCGGGGTAGGGGGGCCGATGAGCAGTTCTTC.

This clonotype was counted only a few times. The rearrangement uses TRBV7-2 and TRBJ1-5, with D unclear. The ends were cut back, 1 base at V and 7 bases at J, with 14 bases in the middle. Germline V gives CDR1 SGHTA, CDR2 FQGNSA. This CDR3 has 15 residues. Here the CDR3 reads CASSLDGGLGQPQHF. CDR3 bases: TGTGCCAGCAGCTTAGATGGCGGGCTTGGACAGCCCCAGCATTTT. The variable domain in full, with the rest retrieved from reference TRBV7-2 and TRBJ1-5, is GAGVSQSPSNKVTEKGKDVELRCDPISGHTALYWYRQSLGQGLEFLIYFQGNSAPDKSGLPSDRFSAERTGGSVSTLTIQRTQQEDSAVYLCASSLDGGLGQPQHFGDGTRLSIL.

The chain recombines TRBV13 with TRBJ1-2, with 7 nucleotides matching TRBD1. CDR3 length equals 15 residues. CDR1 is PRHDT, CDR2 FYEKMQ, per germline (reference sequence). Losses at the gene ends were 5 bases for V and 5 bases for J; bases not matched to a gene: 11. CDR3 amino acids: CASSASGTAPYGYTF. CDR3 nucleotide sequence: TGTGCCAGCAGCGCATCCGGGACAGCCCCTTATGGCTACACCTTC.

This clonotype was observed many times. The chain is built from TRBV14 and TRBJ2-4, with 9 bases fitting TRBD2. V shed 4 bases, J shed 1 base, and the junction held 5 bases outside the gene matches. Germline V gene sequence: CDR1 SGHDN, CDR2 FVKESK. The length of the CDR3 is 16 residues. The CDR3 DNA sequence: TGTGCCAGCAGCCCGCGGGAGGGGGCCGCCAAAAACATTCAGTACTTC. Translation gives CASSPREGAAKNIQYF.

This clonotype was counted at least ten times. The chain recombines TRBV12-3 or TRBV12-4 with TRBJ1-5, with D tentatively TRBD1 (5 bases). There are 14 residues in the CDR3. The V gene lost 5 bases and the J gene lost 6 bases, with 14 bases spanning the gap. CDR3: CASSLDSPLQPQHF. CDR3 DNA: TGTGCCAGCAGTCTAGACAGTCCCCTTCAGCCCCAGCATTTT.

Ten or more counts support this clonotype. This chain links TRBV4-1 with TRBJ2-7; the D call may be TRBD1 or TRBD2 (5 bases each). Trimming stripped 3 bases from V and 0 bases from J, with 21 bases between. Germline V lookup: CDR1 MGHRA, CDR2 YSYEKL. The CDR3 has 18 amino acids. The CDR3: CASSHPRVGTDDSYEQYF. CDR3 DNA sequence: TGCGCCAGCAGCCACCCCAGGGTCGGGACGGATGACTCCTACGAGCAGTACTTC.